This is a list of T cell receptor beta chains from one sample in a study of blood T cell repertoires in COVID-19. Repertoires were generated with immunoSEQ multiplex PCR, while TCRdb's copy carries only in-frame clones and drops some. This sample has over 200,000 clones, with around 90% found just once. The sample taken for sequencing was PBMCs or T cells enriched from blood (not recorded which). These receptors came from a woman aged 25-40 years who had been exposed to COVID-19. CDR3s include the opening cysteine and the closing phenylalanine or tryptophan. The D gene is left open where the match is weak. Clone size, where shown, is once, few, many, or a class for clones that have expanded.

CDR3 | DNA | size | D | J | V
CASSPRQGLSYGYTF | TGTGCCAGCAGCCCCAGACAGGGGTTAAGCTATGGCTACACCTTC | - | TRBD1 | TRBJ1-2 | TRBV3-1/TRBV3-2
CASSSGEPGPEQFF | TGTGCCAGCAGCTCGGGGGAACCGGGACCGGAGCAGTTCTTC | - | - | TRBJ2-1 | TRBV11-2
CSARQGQDEKLFF | TGCAGCGCGCGACAGGGACAAGATGAAAAACTGTTTTTT | - | TRBD1 | TRBJ1-4 | TRBV29-1
CASTPFTGGATSQPQHF | TGTGCCAGTACCCCATTTACAGGGGGCGCGACCAGTCAGCCCCAGCATTTT | - | TRBD1 | TRBJ1-5 | TRBV19
CASSSTAPRAQGEKLFF | TGTGCCAGCAGCTCAACCGCCCCGAGGGCCCAAGGGGAAAAACTGTTTTTT | - | - | TRBJ1-4 | TRBV5-4
CASSLALTDTTNEKLFF | TGTGCCAGCAGCTTAGCCTTGACAGACACAACTAATGAAAAACTGTTTTTT | - | - | TRBJ1-4 | TRBV7-9
CASSMDGISGNTIYF | TGTGCCAGTTCAATGGACGGGATCTCTGGAAACACCATATATTTT | - | - | TRBJ1-3 | TRBV6-5
CASRPDRRYGYTF | TGTGCCAGTAGACCGGACAGACGCTATGGCTACACCTTC | - | - | TRBJ1-2 | TRBV19
CASSQEWTGTYNEQFF | TGCGCCAGCAGCCAAGAGTGGACAGGGACCTACAATGAGCAGTTCTTC | - | TRBD1 | TRBJ2-1 | TRBV4-1
CASSFEGDGSPLHF | TGCGCCAGCAGCTTTGAGGGTGATGGCTCACCCCTCCACTTT | - | - | TRBJ1-6 | TRBV5-1
CASTANYGYTF | TGTGCCAGCACAGCTAACTATGGCTACACCTTC | - | - | TRBJ1-2 | TRBV6-5
CASNYRINEQYF | TGTGCCAGCAACTACCGTATTAACGAGCAGTACTTC | few | - | TRBJ2-7 | TRBV27
CASSVVAKGNEQFF | TGTGCCAGCAGCGTTGTAGCGAAAGGGAATGAGCAGTTCTTC | - | - | TRBJ2-1 | TRBV9
CASSLEVLAGIPTVNEQFF | TGTGCCAGCAGCTTGGAGGTCCTAGCGGGAATCCCGACGGTCAATGAGCAGTTCTTC | - | TRBD2 | TRBJ2-1 | TRBV5-6
CASSQETRGADTQYF | TGTGCCAGCAGCCAAGAAACCCGGGGTGCAGATACGCAGTATTTT | - | - | TRBJ2-3 | TRBV4-2
CAIRASGLDSPLHF | TGTGCCATCAGGGCTTCGGGGTTGGATTCACCCCTCCACTTT | - | - | TRBJ1-6 | TRBV10-3